This T cell receptor beta chain is from a study of T cell changes during pregnancy in multiple sclerosis. The table came from immunoSEQ multiplex PCR; TCRdb's copy has only in-frame clones and leaves some out. The sample lists 25,000 to 35,000 clones, around 90% occurring once. V was pared by 5 bases and J by 10 bases, with 15 bases between. Germline V gene lookup returns CDR1 SGDLS and CDR2 YYNGEE. The CDR3 sequence is 12 residues long. This clone was seen only a few times. The sample here was CD4+ T cells from peripheral blood mononuclear cells, taken in the second trimester of pregnancy. This clonotype was obtained from a female donor in good health, enrolled as a control in a pregnancy study. This rearrangement joins TRBV9 to TRBJ1-2; D gene ambiguous. The CDR3 reads CASRGELSFYTF. In DNA form, the CDR3 reads TGTGCCAGCAGGGGAGAGTTGAGTTTCTACACCTTC. Full variable domain (outside the CDR3, taken from reference TRBV9 and TRBJ1-2): DSGVTQTPKHLITATGQRVTLRCSPRSGDLSVYWYQQSLDQGLQFLIQYYNGEERAKGNILERFSAQQFPDLHSELNLSSLELGDSALYFCASRGELSFYTFGSGTRLTVV.